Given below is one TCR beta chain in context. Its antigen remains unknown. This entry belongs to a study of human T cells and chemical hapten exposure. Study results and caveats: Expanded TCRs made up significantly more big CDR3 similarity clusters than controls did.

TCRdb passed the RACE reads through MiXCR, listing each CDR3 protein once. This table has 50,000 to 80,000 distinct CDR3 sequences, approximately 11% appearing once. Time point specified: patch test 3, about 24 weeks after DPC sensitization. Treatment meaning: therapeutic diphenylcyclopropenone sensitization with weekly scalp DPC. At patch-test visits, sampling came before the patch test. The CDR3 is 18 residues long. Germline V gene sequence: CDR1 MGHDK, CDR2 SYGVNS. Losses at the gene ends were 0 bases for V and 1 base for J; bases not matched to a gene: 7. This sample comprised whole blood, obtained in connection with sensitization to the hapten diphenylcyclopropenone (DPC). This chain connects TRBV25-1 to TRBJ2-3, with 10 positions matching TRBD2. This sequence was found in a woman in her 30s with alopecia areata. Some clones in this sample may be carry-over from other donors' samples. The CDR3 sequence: CASSEYKRLAGRTDTQYF. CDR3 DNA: TGTGCCAGCAGTGAATATAAGCGACTAGCGGGCCGCACAGATACGCAGTATTTT.